The 20 T cell receptor beta chains reported below all come from one sample, sequenced in a study of beta chain features in type 1 diabetes. Expressed TCRB transcripts were sequenced after all isolated RNA was converted to cDNA. TCRdb's copy holds only in-frame clones and misses some; the assay was immunoSEQ multiplex PCR. This sample has 130,000 to 150,000 clones, with nearly 9.5% found just once. Sequencing input: central memory CD4+ T cells from blood. All receptors derive from a man younger than 30 in good health.

The chain uses TRBV7-2 and TRBJ2-7; D is unclear. Trimming left V 2 bases short and J 2 bases short, with 7 bases between. There are 13 residues in the CDR3. CDR1 and CDR2 (germline): SGHTA, FQGNSA. The DNA for the CDR3 is TGTGCCAGCAGCTTAAGCGCCACCTACGAGCAGTACTTC. Translated, it gives CASSLSATYEQYF. Filled out from reference TRBV7-2 and TRBJ2-7, the complete variable domain reads GAGVSQSPSNKVTEKGKDVELRCDPISGHTALYWYRQSLGQGLEFLIYFQGNSAPDKSGLPSDRFSAERTGGSVSTLTIQRTQQEDSAVYLCASSLSATYEQYFGPGTRLTVT.

V is TRBV9 and J is TRBJ1-2; possibly TRBD1 for D (6 bases). The CDR3 covers 16 residues. V lost 3 bases and J lost 4, with 19 bases in between. CDR1 SGDLS and CDR2 YYNGEE come from the germline V gene. In DNA, the CDR3 is TGTGCCAGCAGCGCACACGTGGCAGGGGAAAGCTATGGCTACACCTTC. Protein sequence: CASSAHVAGESYGYTF.

Only a few counts were recorded for this clone. This chain uses TRBV10-3 with TRBJ2-7, with D perhaps TRBD1 (5 bases). The length of the CDR3 is 14 residues. Trimming left V 7 bases short and J 4 bases short, with 17 bases between. Germline V gives CDR1 ENHRY, CDR2 SYGVKD. The CDR3 sequence is CAIKAGKSGYEQYF. CDR3 sequence (DNA): TGTGCCATCAAGGCAGGGAAAAGTGGGTACGAGCAGTACTTC.

DNA for the CDR3: TGTGCCAGCAGTTATGGGAGTGAAAAACTGTTTTTT. Translating it yields CASSYGSEKLFF. The gene calls are TRBV6-6 and TRBJ1-4, with D unresolved. Germline V lookup: CDR1 MNHNY, CDR2 SVGAGI (reference sequence). V was pared by 3 bases and J by 7 bases, with 6 bases between. The CDR3 is made up of 12 amino acids.

This clone has a handful of counts. The identical CDR3 is also encoded by other nucleotide sequences in the sample. The V call is TRBV7-2, the J call TRBJ2-3, with 11 bases that match TRBD2. Germline loops: CDR1 SGHTA, CDR2 FQGNSA. This CDR3 contains 15 residues. Germline trimming cut 4 bases from V and 3 bases from J; bases unmatched to any gene: 3. DNA for the CDR3: TGTGCCAGCAGCTCTAGCGGGGGGTTGACAGATACGCAGTATTTT. This gives the protein CASSSSGGLTDTQYF.

In this sample, this clone turned up a few times. The chain carries TRBV6-6 and TRBJ1-1; TRBD1 might be the D (6 bases). Germline V gene sequence: CDR1 MNHNY, CDR2 SVGAGI (reference sequence). The CDR3 loop spans 13 amino acids. V was cut by 4 bases and J by 2 bases, with 8 bases left in between. The CDR3 nucleotides are TGTGCCAGCAGTTCGACAGGAAACACTGAAGCTTTCTTT. This sequence encodes CASSSTGNTEAFF.

This clone has at least ten counts. This rearrangement joins TRBV29-1 to TRBJ2-2; the D is unclear. Per the germline V gene, CDR1 is SQVTM and CDR2 is ANQGSEA. V lost 3 bases to trimming and J lost 1 base, with 3 bases between them. CDR3 size: 12 residues. The CDR3: CSVERNTGELFF. DNA for the CDR3: TGCAGCGTTGAGAGGAACACCGGGGAGCTGTTTTTT.

This clone occurred a few times. The V and J genes are TRBV7-9 and TRBJ1-2; no definite D call. Between the trimmed V and J ends, which lost 3 bases and 7 bases, there was a span of 18 bases. The CDR3 extends over 15 amino acids. The germline V gene has CDR1 SEHNR and CDR2 FQNEAQ (reference sequence). CDR3 in amino acids: CASSFGAVPAFGYTF. In DNA form, the CDR3 reads TGTGCCAGCAGCTTCGGTGCGGTTCCCGCTTTTGGCTACACCTTC.

The chain recombines TRBV18 with TRBJ1-4, with 8 bases lining up with TRBD1. V lost 4 bases, J lost 8 bases, and 6 bases stayed unmatched. CDR1 is KGHSH and CDR2 is LQKENI in the germline V gene. The CDR3 has 14 amino acids. The CDR3 DNA reads TGTGCCAGCTCACTCGGACAGGGAAAAGAAAAACTGTTTTTT. It translates to CASSLGQGKEKLFF.

This clone was counted ten times or more. The chain employs TRBV7-9 and TRBJ2-1, with 7 bases aligning to TRBD1. The CDR3 covers 15 residues. From germline, CDR1 is SEHNR and CDR2 FQNEAQ (reference sequence). The V and J ends lost 6 bases and 5 bases, in that order; junction bases with no gene match: 10. This CDR3 reads CASRSSRDRNNEQFF. The CDR3 region has the DNA TGTGCCAGCAGATCCTCCCGGGACAGAAACAATGAGCAGTTCTTC.

The rearrangement links TRBV19 to TRBJ1-6; D is unclear. This CDR3 has 14 residues. Germline V gives CDR1 LNHDA, CDR2 SQIVND (reference sequence). V was cut by 7 bases and J by 5 bases, with 12 bases left in between. In DNA form, the CDR3 reads TGTGCCAGTATTGAGGGTCGAAATAATTCACCCCTCCACTTT. Protein product: CASIEGRNNSPLHF.

J is TRBJ2-7 and V is TRBV13, with 7 bases identical to TRBD2. With V trimmed by 7 bases and J by 6 bases, 12 bases remained unmatched. Per the germline V gene, CDR1 is PRHDT and CDR2 is FYEKMQ (reference sequence). The CDR3 has 14 amino acids. The CDR3 bases are TGTGCCAGCACTCCCCGACGGGGGGAGGGCGAGCAGTACTTC. It encodes CASTPRRGEGEQYF. The entire variable domain, with the rest obtained from reference TRBV13 and TRBJ2-7, is as follows: AAGVIQSPRHLIKEKRETATLKCYPIPRHDTVYWYQQGPGQDPQFLISFYEKMQSDKGSIPDRFSAQQFSDYHSELNMSSLELGDSALYFCASTPRRGEGEQYFGPGTRLTVT.

CDR3 nucleotides: TGTGCCAGTAGTAAAGGGGCTACCCAGTACTTC. Translating it yields CASSKGATQYF. The V and J genes are TRBV19 and TRBJ2-5; perhaps TRBD1 as D (5 bases). Germline loops: CDR1 LNHDA, CDR2 SQIVND (reference sequence). Trimming shortened V by 4 bases and J by 8 bases, and 8 bases separated the two germline ends. The CDR3 length is 11 residues.

This sequence joins TRBV9 and TRBJ1-3, with D hard to call. The germline V gene encodes CDR1 SGDLS and CDR2 YYNGEE. The CDR3 has 15 amino acids. V was pared by 2 bases and J by 0 bases, with 9 bases between. CDR3: CASSVNGDSGNTIYF. CDR3 nucleotide sequence: TGTGCCAGCAGCGTTAACGGAGACTCTGGAAACACCATATATTTT.

Many counts were recorded for this clone. This sequence joins TRBV7-9 and TRBJ2-5, with unresolved D. Trimming took off 1 base at V and 1 base at J, with 7 bases between the two ends. The length of the CDR3 is 14 residues. Germline CDR1 SEHNR, CDR2 FQNEAQ (reference sequence). CDR3 protein: CASSLGQIQETQYF. The CDR3 coding sequence is TGTGCCAGCAGCTTAGGCCAGATCCAAGAGACCCAGTACTTC.

The V gene is TRBV6-4, the J gene TRBJ2-3; 8 positions match TRBD2. The germline V gene has CDR1 MRHNA and CDR2 SNTAGT. The ends lost 0 bases at V and 1 base at J; junction bases unmatched: 6. The CDR3 length is 17 residues. The CDR3 loop is CASSDSNRGGGTDTQYF. DNA for the CDR3: TGTGCCAGCAGTGACTCGAACCGGGGGGGCGGCACAGATACGCAGTATTTT.

The rearrangement uses TRBV18 and TRBJ1-2, with D possibly being TRBD1 (5 bases). CDR3 length: 14 residues. Germline lookup yields CDR1 KGHSH and CDR2 LQKENI. V gave up 1 base and J gave up 7 bases, with 13 bases separating them. Here the CDR3 reads CASSPRDSGGGYTF. CDR3 in DNA: TGTGCCAGCTCACCACGGGACTCGGGAGGTGGCTACACCTTC.

V gene TRBV28 combines with J gene TRBJ1-2, with 7 bases that match TRBD1. Germline loops: CDR1 MDHEN, CDR2 SYDVKM. This CDR3 contains 13 residues. V gave up 4 bases and J gave up 4 bases; unmatched junction bases: 3. This chain's CDR3 is CASSSGTAYGYTF. The CDR3 DNA reads as TGTGCCAGCAGTTCCGGGACAGCCTATGGCTACACCTTC.

The rearrangement uses TRBV28 and TRBJ2-1; D is unresolved. This CDR3 spans 12 amino acids. V was clipped by 7 bases and J by 7 bases, with 11 bases between them. From germline, CDR1 is MDHEN and CDR2 SYDVKM. The DNA for the CDR3 is TGTGCCAGCACCTTAGCACCTAATGAGCAGTTCTTC. Translation gives CASTLAPNEQFF.

This clone was detected only a few times. The CDR3 loop reads CASSLRPGGGQETQYF. CDR3 DNA: TGCGCCAGCAGCTTGAGGCCGGGCGGGGGACAAGAGACCCAGTACTTC. The V and J genes are TRBV5-1 and TRBJ2-5; TRBD2 agrees at 7 bases. Germline CDR1 reads SGHRS; CDR2 reads YFSETQ. The CDR3 sequence is 16 residues long. Losses at the gene ends were 1 base for V and 2 bases for J; bases not matched to a gene: 8. The whole variable domain, remainder taken from reference TRBV5-1 and TRBJ2-5, is KAGVTQTPRYLIKTRGQQVTLSCSPISGHRSVSWYQQTPGQGLQFLFEYFSETQRNKGNFPGRFSGRQFSNSRSEMNVSTLELGDSALYLCASSLRPGGGQETQYFGPGTRLLVL.